A selection of T cell receptor beta chains follows, all from one sample in a study of T-cell memory formation after mild COVID-19. TCRdb processed the 5' RACE reads anew with MiXCR; each CDR3 protein has one entry. Here the sample spans tens of thousands of distinct CDR3 sequences, 11% to 15% being singletons. The sequencing sample was made of PBMCs or a T cell subset sorted from them (not recorded which). Receptors were obtained from an adult woman who had mild COVID-19 (a few samples of this study predate the infection). Cell type and time point are not known. Each CDR3 is given with its conserved first and last residue. The D gene is left open where the match is weak. The size field is filled for only some rows; it gives once, few, many or a size class.

TRBJ2-7,TRBV27,TRBD1,few,TGTGCCAGCAGTCTGACAGGGAAACCCTACGAGCAGTACTTC,CASSLTGKPYEQYF
TRBJ2-7,TRBV25-1,.,few,TGTGCCAGCAGTGAGGCTAGCGACTACGAGCAGTACTTC,CASSEASDYEQYF
TRBJ1-2,TRBV12-3/TRBV12-4,.,.,TGTGCCAGCAGTTTATCAGGGAGTGGCTACACCTTC,CASSLSGSGYTF
TRBJ2-1,TRBV6-5,.,few,TGTGCCAGCAGTTACTCCACCGGGACACCCCCCTACAATGAGCAGTTCTTC,CASSYSTGTPPYNEQFF
TRBJ2-7,TRBV7-2,TRBD2,.,TGTGCCAGCAGCTTAGTGGGGCTGACTAGCGGGGCATACGAGCAGTACTTC,CASSLVGLTSGAYEQYF
TRBJ2-3,TRBV7-3,TRBD1,few,TGTGCCAGCAGCGAACGACAGGGTCCAGATACGCAGTATTTT,CASSERQGPDTQYF
TRBJ1-1,TRBV15,.,few,TGTGCCACCAGCAGAGATGTAGCAGGGTTTAAGTACACTGAAGCTTTCTTT,CATSRDVAGFKYTEAFF
TRBJ1-1,TRBV7-3,TRBD1,few,TGTGCCAGCAGCCCCGACGGGACAGTCGGTGAAGCTTTCTTT,CASSPDGTVGEAFF
TRBJ2-2,TRBV5-6,.,.,TGTGACAGCAGCTTGGTACACACGTTCGCGAACACCGGGGAGCTGTTTTTT,CDSSLVHTFANTGELFF
TRBJ2-3,TRBV14,TRBD2,.,TGTGCCAGCAGCCAAGAACCTCTGCGGGGGGGCCAGACAGATACGCAGTATTTT,CASSQEPLRGGQTDTQYF
TRBJ2-7,TRBV19,TRBD1,.,TGTGCCAGTAGTATGACGTCAGGGGGTTCGGGATTTTCCTACGAGCAGTACTTC,CASSMTSGGSGFSYEQYF
TRBJ1-5,TRBV24-1,.,.,TGTGCCACGCGTGGGGGGAGCAATCAGCCCCAGCATTTT,CATRGGSNQPQHF
TRBJ2-5,TRBV20-1,.,few,TGCAGTGCTAGGCTCCGGGACCAGCAAGAAGAGACCCAGTACTTC,CSARLRDQQEETQYF
TRBJ2-5,TRBV7-9,.,.,TGTGCCAGCAGCTTACGGGAAGAGACCCAGTACTTC,CASSLREETQYF
TRBJ2-3,TRBV9,TRBD1,.,TGTGCCAGCAGCGTGTCAAAGGAGACAGGGCGCACAGATACGCAGTATTTT,CASSVSKETGRTDTQYF
TRBJ2-1,TRBV30,TRBD2,few,TGTGCCTGGAGTGGTGGGACTAGCGGGAATCACAATGAGCAGTTCTTC,CAWSGGTSGNHNEQFF
TRBJ2-1,TRBV7-9,.,few,TGTGCCAGCAGCTTAGGGGAGTCTCGACACAAAGAGCAGTTCTTC,CASSLGESRHKEQFF
TRBJ1-1,TRBV9,.,many,TGTGCCAGCAGCTCCCAGGAAGGGGCTACTGAAGCTTTCTTT,CASSSQEGATEAFF
TRBJ2-3,TRBV12-3/TRBV12-4,.,few,TGTGCCAGCAGTTTGTTCTACACAGATACGCAGTATTTT,CASSLFYTDTQYF
TRBJ1-1,TRBV4-2,.,.,TGTGCCAGCAGCCGTTGGGGAATGGGACGGAACACTGAAGCTTTCTTT,CASSRWGMGRNTEAFF
TRBJ2-1,TRBV24-1,TRBD2,.,TGTGCCACCAGTGATCTCCCCGGCGGGGGGACCCCCTACAATGAGCAGTTCTTC,CATSDLPGGGTPYNEQFF
TRBJ2-1,TRBV5-1,TRBD1,few,TGCGCCAGCAGCTACCACGGGACAGGGACCACAAAACCTTACAATGAGCAGTTCTTC,CASSYHGTGTTKPYNEQFF